This T cell receptor beta chain was retrieved from a study of Graves' ophthalmopathy and Graves' hyperthyroidism. General observations from the study: It was with roughly 71% sensitivity and around 75% specificity that the model predicted ophthalmopathy progression.

V lost 0 bases and J lost 7; bases outside the gene matches: 6. The CDR3 is 15 amino acids. Germline V gene sequence: CDR1 MNHEY, CDR2 SVGAGI. Uncontrolled infections, other autoimmune diseases, pregnancy or lactation barred patients from enrollment. Investigators amplified TCR beta CDR3 regions from RNA transcripts. An opening RT-PCR round employed HTBI primers and preceded a second-round multiplex PCR. One entry per CDR3 protein results from TCRdb running MiXCR on the multiplex PCR reads. The sample shows 400,000 to 500,000 distinct CDR3 sequences, 21% of them seen only once. Of note for this clonotype: The antigen remains unidentified.

The chain has TRBV6-5 and TRBJ1-5; TRBD1 agrees at 7 bases. The sequenced sample was peripheral blood. The TCR originated in a woman aged 18-29 years with stable Graves' hyperthyroidism. The CDR3 bases are TGTGCCAGCAGTTACTCTAGACAGGGTAGGCAGCCCCAGCATTTT. This sequence encodes CASSYSRQGRQPQHF.